This T cell receptor (beta chain) was identified in a study of T cell changes during pregnancy in multiple sclerosis. TCRdb keeps only in-frame clones here, not all; method: immunoSEQ multiplex PCR. The sample records 75,000 to 95,000 clones, more than 70% being singletons. The CDR3 is made up of 16 amino acids. The V and J ends lost 0 bases and 0 bases respectively, with 6 bases between them. CDR1 MNHEY and CDR2 SVGAGI come from the germline V gene. The TCR originated in a female donor in good health, enrolled as a control in a pregnancy study. Sequencing was performed on peripheral blood, taken in the first trimester of pregnancy. The chain recombines TRBV6-5 with TRBJ2-6; no clear D. The CDR3 reads CASSYSSISGANVLTF. The CDR3 coding sequence is TGTGCCAGCAGTTACTCGAGTATCTCTGGGGCCAACGTCCTGACTTTC.